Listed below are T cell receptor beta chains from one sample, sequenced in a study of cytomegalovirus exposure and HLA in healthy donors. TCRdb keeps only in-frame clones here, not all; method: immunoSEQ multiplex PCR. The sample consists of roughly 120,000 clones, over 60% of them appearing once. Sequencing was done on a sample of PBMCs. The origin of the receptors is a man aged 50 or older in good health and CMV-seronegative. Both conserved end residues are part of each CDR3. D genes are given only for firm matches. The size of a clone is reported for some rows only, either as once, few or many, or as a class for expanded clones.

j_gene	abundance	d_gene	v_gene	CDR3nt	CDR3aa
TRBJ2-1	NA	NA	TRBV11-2	TGTGCCAGCAGCTTATCGATTAGTAACAATGAGCAGTTCTTC	CASSLSISNNEQFF
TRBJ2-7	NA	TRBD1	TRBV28	TGTGCCAGCAGTTTAACGGACAGGGAAATTTACGAGCAGTACTTC	CASSLTDREIYEQYF
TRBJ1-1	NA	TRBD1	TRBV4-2	TGTGCCAGCAGCACCCCCGGGACAGGTAGGAATGAAGCTTTCTTT	CASSTPGTGRNEAFF
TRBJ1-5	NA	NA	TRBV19	TGTGCCAGTACCCACGGGGGGGGTAATCAGCCCCAGCATTTT	CASTHGGGNQPQHF
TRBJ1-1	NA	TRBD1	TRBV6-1	TGTGCCAGCAGGATCAGGGGGCCGAACACTGAAGCTTTCTTT	CASRIRGPNTEAFF
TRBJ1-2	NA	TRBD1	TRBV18	TGTGCCAGCTCACCCCGGGACAGCACGCTCTATGGCTACACCTTC	CASSPRDSTLYGYTF
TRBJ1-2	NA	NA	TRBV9	TGTGCCAGCAGCGCTTATACAGGGTTTAAGGGCTACACCTTC	CASSAYTGFKGYTF
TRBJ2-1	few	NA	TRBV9	TGTGCCAGCAGCGTTAGTGGGGGGGCGTGGAATGAGCAGTTCTTC	CASSVSGGAWNEQFF
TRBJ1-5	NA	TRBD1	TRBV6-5	TGTGCCAGCAGGTGGGGACAGGGTAATCAGCCCCAGCATTTT	CASRWGQGNQPQHF
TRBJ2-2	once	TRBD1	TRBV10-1	TGCGCCAGCAGTGATATTGGGACAGGGAAAGGCGGGGAGCTGTTTTTT	CASSDIGTGKGGELFF
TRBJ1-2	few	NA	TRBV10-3	TGTGCCATCGAGGTAGGGAGGGGGGTATATGGCTACACCTTC	CAIEVGRGVYGYTF
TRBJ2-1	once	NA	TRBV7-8	TGTGCCAGCAGCCCAAGCTATTCGAGCTCCTACAATGAGCAGTTCTTC	CASSPSYSSSYNEQFF
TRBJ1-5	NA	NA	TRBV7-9	TGTTCCAGCAGCCAAGACAACGGGGCCCAGCATTTT	CSSSQDNGAQHF
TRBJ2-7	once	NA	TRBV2	TGTGCCAGCAGTGCAGGGGATCCCACCTACGAGCAGTACTTC	CASSAGDPTYEQYF
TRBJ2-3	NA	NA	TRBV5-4	TGTGCCAGCAGCTCGCCACGGGATTCCACAGATACGCAGTATTTT	CASSSPRDSTDTQYF
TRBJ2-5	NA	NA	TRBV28	TGTGCCAGCTTGCCCCCCGGGGGCCAAGAGACCCAGTACTTC	CASLPPGGQETQYF
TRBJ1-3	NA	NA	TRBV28	TGTGCCACAAGACAGGCGGGAAACACCATATATTTT	CATRQAGNTIYF
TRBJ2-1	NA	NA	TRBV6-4	TGTGCCAGCAGTGACTCCGCAGGATACAATGAGCAGTTCTTC	CASSDSAGYNEQFF
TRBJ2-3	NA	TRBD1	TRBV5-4	TGTGCCAGCAGCTTGTGGACAGGGACAGATACGCAGTATTTT	CASSLWTGTDTQYF
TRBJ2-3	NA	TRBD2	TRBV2	TGTGCCAGCAGTGAGATGCTTCCGGGACTAGAAGATACGCAGTATTTT	CASSEMLPGLEDTQYF
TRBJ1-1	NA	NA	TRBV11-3	TGTGCCAGCAGCTTAGGTCCAGGGGCTGAAGCTTTCTTT	CASSLGPGAEAFF
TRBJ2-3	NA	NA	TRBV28	TGTGCCAGCAGTTCCTCAGATACGCAGTATTTT	CASSSSDTQYF
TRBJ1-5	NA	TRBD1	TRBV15	TGTGCCACCAGCAGAGGGGGGGACAGGGAAGAGGTGGGGCCCCAGCATTTT	CATSRGGDREEVGPQHF
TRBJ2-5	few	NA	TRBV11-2	TGTGCCAGCAGCTTAGAGCCGGGAGTGGGCGAACAAGAGACCCAGTACTTC	CASSLEPGVGEQETQYF
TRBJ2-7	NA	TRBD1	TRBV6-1	TGTGCCAGCAGTGTCCGGACAGGACCCTACGAGCAGTACTTC	CASSVRTGPYEQYF
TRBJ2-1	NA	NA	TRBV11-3	TGTGCCAGCAGCTTAGACAGTTCAGGGGTCAATGAGCAGTTCTTC	CASSLDSSGVNEQFF
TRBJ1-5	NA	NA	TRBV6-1	TGTGCCAGCAGTGACTATAGCAATCAGCCCCAGCATTTT	CASSDYSNQPQHF
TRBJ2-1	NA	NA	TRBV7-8	TGTGCCAGCAGCACAGGAGACTACAATGAGCAGTTCTTC	CASSTGDYNEQFF
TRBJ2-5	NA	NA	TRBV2	TGTGCCAGCTACGGACTTTCTCCCCCCCAGTACTTC	CASYGLSPPQYF
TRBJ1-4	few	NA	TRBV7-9	TGTGCCAGCAGCCGCACAGGGATTAATGAAAAACTGTTTTTT	CASSRTGINEKLFF
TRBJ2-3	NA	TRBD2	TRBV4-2	TGTGCCAGCAGCCAATGGGGGGGACGCACAGATACGCAGTATTTT	CASSQWGGRTDTQYF
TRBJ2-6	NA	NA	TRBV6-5	TGTGCCAGCAGTTACTCGAGGGTTGGGGCCAACGTCCTGACTTTC	CASSYSRVGANVLTF
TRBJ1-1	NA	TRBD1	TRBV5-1	TGCGCCAGCAGCTTGGACAGGGGTGATCTCACTGAAGCTTTCTTT	CASSLDRGDLTEAFF
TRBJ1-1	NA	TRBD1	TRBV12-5	TGTGCTAGTGGTTTGGACCCAAGGACAGGGGGCACTGAAGCTTTCTTT	CASGLDPRTGGTEAFF
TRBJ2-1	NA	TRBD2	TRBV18	TGTGCCAGCTCACCACGGACTAGCGGGGGAAGCTCCTACAATGAGCAGTTCTTC	CASSPRTSGGSSYNEQFF
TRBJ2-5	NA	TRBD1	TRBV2	TGTGCCAGCAGTTTAGGACAGGGGGACTTC	CASSLGQGDF
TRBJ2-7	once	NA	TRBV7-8	TGTGCCAGCAGCCATACAGGCTACGAGCAGTACTTC	CASSHTGYEQYF